A selection of T cell receptor beta chains follows, all from one sample in a study of T cells in Graves' hyperthyroidism and ophthalmopathy. TCRdb independently ran MiXCR on the multiplex PCR reads; one entry per CDR3 protein. Of roughly 400,000 distinct CDR3 sequences in the sample, more than 12% are singletons; the top ten hold under 30%. Source material: blood. The receptor source for this set is a man aged 50-59 years with Graves' ophthalmopathy. The CDR3 runs from the conserved cysteine through the conserved F or W. The D gene is left open where the match is weak. The size of a clone is reported for some rows only, either as once, few or many, or as a class for expanded clones.

d_gene: TRBD2
j_gene: TRBJ2-1
v_gene: TRBV3-1
abundance: many
len: 16
CDR3aa: CASSPSLAGVHNEQFF
CDR3nt: TGTGCCAGCAGCCCGTCCTTAGCGGGAGTACACAATGAGCAGTTCTTC

d_gene: NA
j_gene: TRBJ1-5
v_gene: TRBV7-9
abundance: few
len: 12
CDR3aa: CASSPRGPPQHF
CDR3nt: TGTGCCAGCAGCCCTCGGGGGCCGCCCCAGCATTTT

d_gene: TRBD2
j_gene: TRBJ2-7
v_gene: TRBV19
abundance: many
len: 15
CDR3aa: CASSVTSGASYEQYF
CDR3nt: TGTGCCAGTAGTGTGACTAGCGGAGCATCCTACGAGCAGTACTTC

d_gene: NA
j_gene: TRBJ2-1
v_gene: TRBV12-3/TRBV12-4
abundance: once
len: 17
CDR3aa: CASSLRFPGSSYNEQFF
CDR3nt: TGTGCCAGCAGTTTAAGGTTTCCCGGTAGCTCCTACAATGAGCAGTTCTTC

d_gene: NA
j_gene: TRBJ2-5
v_gene: TRBV28
abundance: few
len: 14
CDR3aa: CASSTAGRQETQYF
CDR3nt: TGTGCCAGCAGCACCGCCGGGAGACAAGAGACCCAGTACTTC

d_gene: NA
j_gene: TRBJ1-1
v_gene: TRBV29-1
abundance: many
len: 13
CDR3aa: CSVVGIGSTEAFF
CDR3nt: TGCAGCGTTGTTGGTATTGGTAGCACTGAAGCTTTCTTT

d_gene: NA
j_gene: TRBJ2-6
v_gene: TRBV6-1
abundance: many
len: 17
CDR3aa: CASSEALTGTGANVLTF
CDR3nt: TGTGCCAGCAGTGAAGCGCTTACAGGGACTGGGGCCAACGTCCTGACTTTC

d_gene: NA
j_gene: TRBJ1-1
v_gene: TRBV28
abundance: NA
len: 15
CDR3aa: CASTGRVEVNTEAFF
CDR3nt: TGTGCCTCCACCGGGAGGGTAGAGGTGAACACTGAAGCTTTCTTT

d_gene: TRBD1
j_gene: TRBJ2-1
v_gene: TRBV30
abundance: many
len: 13
CDR3aa: CAWSVGQANEQFF
CDR3nt: TGTGCCTGGAGTGTGGGACAGGCTAATGAGCAGTTCTTC

d_gene: TRBD2
j_gene: TRBJ2-5
v_gene: TRBV7-2
abundance: NA
len: 16
CDR3aa: CASSTAGGYRGETQYF
CDR3nt: TGTGCCAGCAGCACGGCGGGAGGGTATAGGGGAGAGACCCAGTACTTC

d_gene: TRBD2
j_gene: TRBJ2-3
v_gene: TRBV7-8
abundance: many
len: 15
CDR3aa: CASSLSGGRTDTQYF
CDR3nt: TGTGCCAGCAGCTTGTCGGGGGGGCGGACAGATACGCAGTATTTT

d_gene: TRBD2
j_gene: TRBJ2-1
v_gene: TRBV2
abundance: many
len: 14
CDR3aa: CASSLTGGVNEQFF
CDR3nt: TGTGCCAGCAGCTTAACGGGAGGGGTCAATGAGCAGTTCTTC

d_gene: TRBD2
j_gene: TRBJ2-1
v_gene: TRBV28
abundance: many
len: 16
CDR3aa: CASSLTAGGPQREQFF
CDR3nt: TGTGCCAGCAGTTTGACAGCGGGAGGGCCGCAGCGTGAGCAGTTCTTC

d_gene: NA
j_gene: TRBJ2-5
v_gene: TRBV18
abundance: many
len: 12
CDR3aa: CASSLHQETQYF
CDR3nt: TGTGCCAGCTCACTCCACCAAGAGACCCAGTACTTC

d_gene: TRBD2
j_gene: TRBJ2-3
v_gene: TRBV5-1
abundance: NA
len: 16
CDR3aa: CASSLMITGGSDTQYF
CDR3nt: TGCGCCAGCAGCTTGATGATCACGGGAGGTTCAGATACGCAGTATTTT

d_gene: NA
j_gene: TRBJ1-1
v_gene: TRBV5-1
abundance: many
len: 15
CDR3aa: CASSLDARASTEAFF
CDR3nt: TGCGCCAGCAGCTTGGATGCCCGGGCTTCCACTGAAGCTTTCTTT

d_gene: NA
j_gene: TRBJ2-2
v_gene: TRBV6-2/TRBV6-3
abundance: NA
len: 15
CDR3aa: CASSYTKIGTGELFF
CDR3nt: TGTGCCAGCAGTTACACCAAGATAGGCACCGGGGAGCTGTTTTTT

d_gene: NA
j_gene: TRBJ1-3
v_gene: TRBV7-2
abundance: few
len: 16
CDR3aa: CASSPTGPISGNTIYF
CDR3nt: TGTGCCAGCAGCCCGACAGGACCAATCTCTGGAAACACCATATATTTT

d_gene: TRBD2
j_gene: TRBJ2-7
v_gene: TRBV6-1
abundance: many
len: 15
CDR3aa: CASRAPSGSRYEQYF
CDR3nt: TGTGCCAGCAGGGCACCTAGCGGGAGTAGGTACGAGCAGTACTTC

d_gene: TRBD2
j_gene: TRBJ2-7
v_gene: TRBV20-1
abundance: many
len: 18
CDR3aa: CSAPKGDRVLAGGYEQYF
CDR3nt: TGCAGTGCTCCCAAGGGGGACAGGGTTCTAGCGGGAGGCTACGAGCAGTACTTC